The 12 T cell receptor beta chains given below trace back to one sample, sequenced in a study of blood T cell repertoires in COVID-19 (dated by TCRdb to the early 2020s). The library was obtained by the immunoSEQ multiplex PCR assay. As stored in TCRdb, this immuneACCESS dataset retains in-frame rearrangements with V and J assigned. A fraction of the clones does not appear; measured against another copy, unresolved V genes explain less than half of the discrepancy, and the remainder lacks a known reason. This sample holds about 97,000 clones; about 89% were observed only once. 15% to 20% of the sample is taken by the ten largest. The sample was peripheral blood. The receptors originated from a human donor in a cohort sampled during active COVID-19.

This clone was picked up a small number of times. CDR3: CASSLDPGTGGNEQFF. CDR3 nucleotide sequence: TGTGCCAGCAGCTTGGACCCAGGGACAGGGGGCAATGAGCAGTTCTTC. The chain is built from TRBV5-5 and TRBJ2-1; 11 bases line up with TRBD1. The germline V gene encodes CDR1 SGHKS and CDR2 YYEKEE (reference sequence). Germline trimming cut 0 bases from V and 6 bases from J; bases unmatched to any gene: 5. The CDR3 spans 16 residues.

V and J are TRBV9 and TRBJ2-2; 7 positions agree with TRBD1. J lost 6 bases, V lost 4 bases, and 15 bases had no gene match. CDR3 length equals 17 residues. CDR1 is SGDLS and CDR2 is YYNGEE in the germline V gene. The CDR3 DNA sequence: TGTGCCAGCAGCTTACGAACAGGGGCGCCGGAGGCCGGGGAGCTGTTTTTT. It encodes CASSLRTGAPEAGELFF.

In DNA form, the CDR3 reads TGTGCCAGCAGCTATGAGGTGGGGAGTCCGGAGGATACGCAGTATTTT. Its translation: CASSYEVGSPEDTQYF. The chain couples TRBV9 to TRBJ2-3, with a possible D match to TRBD2 (5 bases). This CDR3 has 16 residues. In germline, CDR1 is SGDLS, CDR2 YYNGEE. V dropped 4 bases and J dropped 6 bases, with 21 bases sitting between them.

The rearrangement uses TRBV5-1 and TRBJ2-3; weak D call: TRBD2 (5 bases). Looked up from germline, CDR1 is SGHRS and CDR2 is YFSETQ. The germline V and J ends were trimmed by 3 bases and 4 bases, with 12 bases remaining between them. The CDR3 extends over 14 amino acids. The CDR3 is CASSWAGGADTQYF. DNA for the CDR3: TGCGCCAGCAGCTGGGCGGGTGGAGCAGATACGCAGTATTTT.

The V call is TRBV19, the J call TRBJ1-5; 10 bases agree with TRBD1. Germline assignment: CDR1 LNHDA and CDR2 SQIVND (reference sequence). This CDR3 spans 17 amino acids. V lost 7 bases and J lost 2; bases outside the gene matches: 11. CDR3: CASTDPPGTGGNQPQHF. The CDR3 coding sequence is TGTGCCAGTACCGACCCTCCCGGGACAGGGGGCAATCAGCCCCAGCATTTT.

The chain employs TRBV3-1 (or the pseudogene TRBV3-2) and TRBJ2-1, with 10 bases aligning to TRBD1. Trimming took 0 bases from V and 5 from J; bases not matched to a gene: 7. Germline CDR1 and CDR2: LGHDT and YNNKEL (reference sequence). There are 17 residues in the CDR3. CDR3 loop: CASSQDRTGGRDNEQFF. The CDR3 bases are TGTGCCAGCAGCCAAGATCGGACAGGGGGGCGGGACAATGAGCAGTTCTTC.

In the case of this clone: One end of the junction does not line up with germline, which may come from a read error. This chain connects TRBV27 to TRBJ1-1; 8 bases map to TRBD1. In germline, CDR1 is MNHEY, CDR2 SMNVEV (reference sequence). CDR3 size: 13 residues. CDR3 nucleotides: TGTGCCAGCAGTTTCCAATCGAGACAGGGGCTTTTATTT. This translates into CASSFQSRQGLLF.

The chain employs TRBV15 and TRBJ1-6; D is uncertain. Germline V gene sequence: CDR1 LNHNV, CDR2 YYDKDF (reference sequence). This CDR3 spans 15 amino acids. V was pared by 0 bases and J by 7 bases, with 10 bases between. The CDR3 nucleotides read TGTGCCACCAGCAGAGACCCACAGCTGAATTCACCCCTCCACTTT. It is translated as CATSRDPQLNSPLHF.

The V call is TRBV4-1, the J call TRBJ1-1; no firm D call. CDR1 MGHRA and CDR2 YSYEKL come from the germline V gene. CDR3 length equals 11 residues. V was cut by 3 bases and J by 6 bases, with 5 bases left in between. CDR3 sequence (DNA): TGCGCCAGCAGCCAGGCCTCTGAAGCTTTCTTT. This codes for CASSQASEAFF.

A single count supports this clone. This chain connects TRBV10-1 to TRBJ2-7; perhaps TRBD1 as D (5 bases). V lost 8 bases and J 3 bases, leaving 11 bases between the germline ends. Germline CDR1 reads WNHNN; CDR2 reads SYGVQD (reference sequence). The CDR3 contains 12 residues. The CDR3 DNA is TGCGCCAGCGCTCCAGGGTTCTACGAGCAGTACTTC. This gives the protein CASAPGFYEQYF.

This clone appeared a single time. The rearrangement links TRBV19 to TRBJ2-2; 9 nucleotides align to TRBD2. The germline gives CDR1 LNHDA, CDR2 SQIVND (reference sequence). The CDR3 is 16 residues long. Trimming removed 3 bases from V and 6 bases from J; junction bases left unmatched: 8. In nucleotides, the CDR3 is TGTGCCAGTAGTATTTTAGGTAGCGGGGGTGCCGGGGAGCTGTTTTTT. It translates to CASSILGSGGAGELFF.

The V call is TRBV5-4, the J call TRBJ2-1, with 9 bases aligning to TRBD1. Germline V CDR1 and CDR2: SGHNT, YYREEE (reference sequence). Trimming at V came to 7 bases and at J to 7 bases, leaving 9 bases not matched to a gene. This CDR3 spans 14 amino acids. The DNA of the CDR3 is TGTGCCAGCCAAGGGGACAGGGAAATTAATGAGCAGTTCTTC. Translated, it gives CASQGDREINEQFF. Filled out from reference TRBV5-4 and TRBJ2-1, the complete variable domain reads ETGVTQSPTHLIKTRGQQVTLRCSSQSGHNTVSWYQQALGQGPQFIFQYYREEENGRGNFPPRFSGLQFPNYSSELNVNALELDDSALYLCASQGDREINEQFFGPGTRLTVL.